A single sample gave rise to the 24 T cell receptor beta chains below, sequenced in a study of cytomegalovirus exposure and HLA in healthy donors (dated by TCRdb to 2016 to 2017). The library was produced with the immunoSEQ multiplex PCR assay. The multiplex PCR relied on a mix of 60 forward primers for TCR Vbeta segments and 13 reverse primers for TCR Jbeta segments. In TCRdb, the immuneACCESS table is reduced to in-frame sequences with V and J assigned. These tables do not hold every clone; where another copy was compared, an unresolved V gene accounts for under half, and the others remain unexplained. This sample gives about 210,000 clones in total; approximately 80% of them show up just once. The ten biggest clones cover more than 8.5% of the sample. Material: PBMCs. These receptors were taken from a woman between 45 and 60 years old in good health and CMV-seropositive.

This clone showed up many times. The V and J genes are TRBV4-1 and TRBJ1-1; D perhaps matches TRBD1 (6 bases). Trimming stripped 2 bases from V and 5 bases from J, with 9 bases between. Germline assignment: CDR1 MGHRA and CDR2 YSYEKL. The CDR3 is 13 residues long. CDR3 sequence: CASSQFRGTEAFF. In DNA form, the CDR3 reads TGCGCCAGCAGCCAATTCAGGGGAACTGAAGCTTTCTTT.

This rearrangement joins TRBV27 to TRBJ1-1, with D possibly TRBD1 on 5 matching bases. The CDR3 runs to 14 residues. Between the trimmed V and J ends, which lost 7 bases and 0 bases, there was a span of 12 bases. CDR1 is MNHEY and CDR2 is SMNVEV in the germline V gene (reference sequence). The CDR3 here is CASIADTMNTEAFF. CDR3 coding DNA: TGTGCCAGCATCGCGGACACCATGAACACTGAAGCTTTCTTT.

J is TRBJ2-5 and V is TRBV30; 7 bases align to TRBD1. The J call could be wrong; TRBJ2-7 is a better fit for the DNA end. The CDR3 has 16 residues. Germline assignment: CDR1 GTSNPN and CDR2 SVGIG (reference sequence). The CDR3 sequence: CAWSGFYATGRNEQYF. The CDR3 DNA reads TGTGCCTGGAGTGGATTTTATGCGACAGGGCGAAACGAGCAGTACTTC.

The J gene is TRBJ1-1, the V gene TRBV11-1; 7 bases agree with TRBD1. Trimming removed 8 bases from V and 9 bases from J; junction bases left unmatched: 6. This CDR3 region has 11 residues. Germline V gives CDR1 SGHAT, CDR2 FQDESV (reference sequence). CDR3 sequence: CASVRQGKAFF. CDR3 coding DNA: TGTGCCAGCGTCCGACAGGGAAAAGCTTTCTTT.

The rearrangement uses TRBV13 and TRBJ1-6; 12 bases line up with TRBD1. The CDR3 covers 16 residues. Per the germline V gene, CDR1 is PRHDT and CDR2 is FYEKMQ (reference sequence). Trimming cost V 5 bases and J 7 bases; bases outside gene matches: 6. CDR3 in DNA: TGTGCCAGCAGCCCGGGGACAGGGGGCGCAAATTCACCCCTCCACTTT. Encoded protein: CASSPGTGGANSPLHF.

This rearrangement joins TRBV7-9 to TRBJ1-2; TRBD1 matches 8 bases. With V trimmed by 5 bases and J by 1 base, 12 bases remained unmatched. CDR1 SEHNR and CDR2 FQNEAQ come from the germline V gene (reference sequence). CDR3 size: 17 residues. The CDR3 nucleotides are TGTGCCAGCAGCCCCTCAATTCCCAGGGGGCATAACTATGGCTACACCTTC. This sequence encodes CASSPSIPRGHNYGYTF.

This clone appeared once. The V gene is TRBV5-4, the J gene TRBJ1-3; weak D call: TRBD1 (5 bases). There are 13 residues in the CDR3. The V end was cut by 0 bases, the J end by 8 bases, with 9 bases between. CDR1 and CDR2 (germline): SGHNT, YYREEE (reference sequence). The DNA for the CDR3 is TGTGCCAGCAGCTTGGTGGGGCTAGACACCATATATTTT. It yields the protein CASSLVGLDTIYF.

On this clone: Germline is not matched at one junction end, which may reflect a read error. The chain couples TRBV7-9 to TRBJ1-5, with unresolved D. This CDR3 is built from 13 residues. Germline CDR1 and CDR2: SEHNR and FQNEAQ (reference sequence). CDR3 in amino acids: CSSSLNADQPQHF. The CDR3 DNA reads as TGTTCCAGCAGCTTAAACGCGGATCAGCCCCAGCATTTT.

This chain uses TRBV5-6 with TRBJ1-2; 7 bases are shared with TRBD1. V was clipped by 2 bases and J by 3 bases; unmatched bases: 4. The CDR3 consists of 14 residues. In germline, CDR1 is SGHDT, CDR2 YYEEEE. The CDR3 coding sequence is TGTGCCAGCAGCTTTAGGGGGCAGGACTATGGCTACACCTTC. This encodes CASSFRGQDYGYTF.

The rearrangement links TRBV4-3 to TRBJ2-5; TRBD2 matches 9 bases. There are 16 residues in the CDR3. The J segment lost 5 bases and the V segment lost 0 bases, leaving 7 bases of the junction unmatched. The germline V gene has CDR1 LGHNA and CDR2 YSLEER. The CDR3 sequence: CASSQERAGGRETQYF. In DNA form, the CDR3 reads TGCGCCAGCAGCCAAGAACGAGCGGGGGGTCGGGAGACCCAGTACTTC.

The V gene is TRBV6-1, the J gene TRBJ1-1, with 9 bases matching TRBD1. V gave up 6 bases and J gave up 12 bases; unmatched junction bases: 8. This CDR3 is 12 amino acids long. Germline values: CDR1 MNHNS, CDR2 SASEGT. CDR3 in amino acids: CASRGDRAASFF. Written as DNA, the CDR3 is TGTGCCAGCAGGGGGGACAGGGCGGCGTCTTTCTTT.

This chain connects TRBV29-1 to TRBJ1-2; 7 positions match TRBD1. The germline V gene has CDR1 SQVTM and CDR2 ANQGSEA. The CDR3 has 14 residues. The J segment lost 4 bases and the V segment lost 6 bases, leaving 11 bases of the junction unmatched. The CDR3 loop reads CSVGLTGNSYGYTF. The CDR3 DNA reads TGCAGCGTGGGGCTGACAGGGAACAGCTATGGCTACACCTTC. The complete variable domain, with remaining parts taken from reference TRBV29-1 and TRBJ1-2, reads SAVISQKPSRDICQRGTSLTIQCQVDSQVTMMFWYRQQPGQSLTLIATANQGSEATYESGFVIDKFPISRPNLTFSTLTVSNMSPEDSSIYLCSVGLTGNSYGYTFGSGTRLTVV.

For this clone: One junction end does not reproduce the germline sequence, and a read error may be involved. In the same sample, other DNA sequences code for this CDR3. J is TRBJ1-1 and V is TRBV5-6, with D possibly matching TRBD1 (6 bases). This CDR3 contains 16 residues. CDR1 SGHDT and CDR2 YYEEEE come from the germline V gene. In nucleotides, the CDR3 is TGTGCCAGCAGCTTGGGGGGAAGGGGGAGCGACACTGAGGCTTTCTTT. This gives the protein CASSLGGRGSDTEAFF.

DNA of the CDR3: TGTGCCAGCAGCTCCGGGACTAGCGGGGTGGACGAGCAGTACTTC. It codes for CASSSGTSGVDEQYF. The rearrangement uses TRBV5-5 and TRBJ2-7, with 13 bases lining up with TRBD2. Looked up from germline, CDR1 is SGHKS and CDR2 is YYEKEE (reference sequence). V dropped 3 bases and J dropped 5; count of bases not matched to a gene: 5. This CDR3 spans 15 amino acids.

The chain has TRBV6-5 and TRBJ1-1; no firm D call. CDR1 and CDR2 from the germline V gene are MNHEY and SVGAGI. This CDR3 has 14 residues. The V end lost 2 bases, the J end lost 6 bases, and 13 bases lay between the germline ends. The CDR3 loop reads CASSYGQAIPEAFF. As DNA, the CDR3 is TGTGCCAGCAGTTACGGGCAGGCAATCCCTGAAGCTTTCTTT.

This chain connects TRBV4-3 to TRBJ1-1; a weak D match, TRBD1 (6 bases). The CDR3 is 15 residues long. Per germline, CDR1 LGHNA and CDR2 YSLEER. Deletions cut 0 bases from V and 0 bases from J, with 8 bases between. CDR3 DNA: TGCGCCAGCAGCCAAGAAACAGGGATGAACACTGAAGCTTTCTTT. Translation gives CASSQETGMNTEAFF.

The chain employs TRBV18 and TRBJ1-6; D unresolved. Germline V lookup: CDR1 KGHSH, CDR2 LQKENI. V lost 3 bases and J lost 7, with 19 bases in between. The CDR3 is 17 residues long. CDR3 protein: CASSPNAGFLKNSPLHF. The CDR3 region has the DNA TGTGCCAGCTCACCTAATGCTGGCTTCCTGAAGAATTCACCCCTCCACTTT.

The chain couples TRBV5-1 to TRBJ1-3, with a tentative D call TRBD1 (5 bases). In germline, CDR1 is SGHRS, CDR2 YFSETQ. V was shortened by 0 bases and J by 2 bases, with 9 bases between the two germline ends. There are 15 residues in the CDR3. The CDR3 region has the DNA TGCGCCAGCAGCTTGGTGGTGGGGCCTGGAAACACCATATATTTT. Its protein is CASSLVVGPGNTIYF.

The CDR3 is CASSLNSGGLTEQYF. The DNA of the CDR3 is TGCGCCAGCAGCTTAAATAGCGGGGGGTTAACCGAGCAGTACTTC. The chain employs TRBV5-1 and TRBJ2-7; 10 positions agree with TRBD2. This CDR3 spans 15 amino acids. Looked up from germline, CDR1 is SGHRS and CDR2 is YFSETQ. V was pared by 2 bases and J by 6 bases, with 8 bases of the junction left unmatched. The variable domain in full, with the rest retrieved from reference TRBV5-1 and TRBJ2-7, is KAGVTQTPRYLIKTRGQQVTLSCSPISGHRSVSWYQQTPGQGLQFLFEYFSETQRNKGNFPGRFSGRQFSNSRSEMNVSTLELGDSALYLCASSLNSGGLTEQYFGPGTRLTVT.

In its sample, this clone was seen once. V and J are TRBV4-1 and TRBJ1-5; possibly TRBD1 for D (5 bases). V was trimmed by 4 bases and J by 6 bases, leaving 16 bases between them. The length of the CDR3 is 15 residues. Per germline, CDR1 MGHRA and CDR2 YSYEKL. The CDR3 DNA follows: TGCGCCAGCAGCCCACAACACAGGATTGGTCAGCCCCAGCATTTT. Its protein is CASSPQHRIGQPQHF.

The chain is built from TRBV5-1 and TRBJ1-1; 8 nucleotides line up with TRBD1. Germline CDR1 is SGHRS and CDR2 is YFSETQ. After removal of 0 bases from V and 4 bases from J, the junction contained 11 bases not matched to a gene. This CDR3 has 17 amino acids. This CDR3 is CASSLAPQGAAGTEAFF. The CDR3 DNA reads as TGCGCCAGCAGCTTGGCTCCTCAGGGGGCGGCAGGCACTGAAGCTTTCTTT.

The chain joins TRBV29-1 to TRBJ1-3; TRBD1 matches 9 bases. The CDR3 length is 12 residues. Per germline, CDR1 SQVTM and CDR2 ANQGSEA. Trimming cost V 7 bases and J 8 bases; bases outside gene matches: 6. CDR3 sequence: CSALTGGYTIYF. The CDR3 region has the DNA TGCAGCGCCTTGACAGGGGGATACACCATATATTTT.

The CDR3 DNA reads as TGTGCCAGCAGTTACTGGTGGGCAGGAAGCACAGATACGCAGTATTTT. Translation gives CASSYWWAGSTDTQYF. V usage is TRBV6-5 and J usage is TRBJ2-3, with unresolved D. Germline values: CDR1 MNHEY, CDR2 SVGAGI. The CDR3 has 16 residues. Trimming removed 1 base from V and 0 bases from J, with 11 bases in between.

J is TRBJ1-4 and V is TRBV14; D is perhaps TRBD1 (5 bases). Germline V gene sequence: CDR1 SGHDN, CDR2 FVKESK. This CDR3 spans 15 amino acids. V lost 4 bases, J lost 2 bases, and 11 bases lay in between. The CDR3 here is CASSPMGGTNEKLFF. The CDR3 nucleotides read TGTGCCAGCAGCCCGATGGGGGGGACTAATGAAAAACTGTTTTTT.